This is a list of T cell receptor beta chains from one sample in a study of CD8 T cells in ankylosing spondylitis. TCRdb reprocessed the 5' RACE reads with MiXCR, giving one entry per CDR3 protein. The repertoire includes approximately 540,000 distinct CDR3 sequences, about 12% of them detected once, and under 7.5% sits in the top ten. The sample consisted of blood, either unsorted or a sorted T cell fraction (not recorded which). The receptors stem from a male donor with ankylosing spondylitis. Each CDR3 is given with its conserved first and last residue. A D gene is named only where the DNA matches it firmly. Size tells how often a clone was seen (once, few, many) or the class of an expanded clone, and some rows leave it out.

TRBD2 TRBJ2-1 TRBV12-3/TRBV12-4 few TGTGCCAGCAGTTTTGGGACTAGGCACGATGAGCAGTTCTTC CASSFGTRHDEQFF
TRBD2 TRBJ2-5 TRBV25-1 . TGTGCCAGCAGTGAGGGACTAGTCGTAGAGACCCAGTACTTC CASSEGLVVETQYF
TRBD2 TRBJ2-1 TRBV27 . TGTGCCAGCAGTTTAAATCGGGGTAGCGGGAGTGGCAATGAGCAGTTCTTC CASSLNRGSGSGNEQFF
. TRBJ2-2 TRBV7-2 . TGTGCCAGCAGCGGACTCCATGGGACCGGGGAGCTGTTTTTT CASSGLHGTGELFF
. TRBJ2-1 TRBV24-1 . TGTGCCACCAGTGATTCTGGACCACTGAAGTACAATGAGCAGTTCTTC CATSDSGPLKYNEQFF
. TRBJ1-2 TRBV2 few TGTGCCAGCAAATTGGGTCGGGCGGAGGCTGTCACCTTC CASKLGRAEAVTF
. TRBJ2-7 TRBV3-1 . TGTGCCAGCAGCTCCCGGGGGAGGACGACCTACGAGCAGTACTTC CASSSRGRTTYEQYF
TRBD1 TRBJ2-3 TRBV29-1 many TGCAGCGCCGGAACGGGACAGGGGGCCCCGAATACGCAGTATTTT CSAGTGQGAPNTQYF
TRBD2 TRBJ2-5 TRBV7-9 few TGTGCCAGCAGCTGGGAGGGACTAGCAGAAGAGACCCAGTACTTC CASSWEGLAEETQYF
TRBD1 TRBJ1-1 TRBV7-9 . TGTGCCAGCAGCTTGGGGACAGATGAAGCTTTCTTT CASSLGTDEAFF
. TRBJ1-5 TRBV19 . TGTGCCAGTAGTATTTATGGGGAGGGGGGCAATCAGCCCCAGCATTTT CASSIYGEGGNQPQHF
. TRBJ1-1 TRBV12-3/TRBV12-4 many TGTGCCAGCAGTTTTGACCCCGACACTGAAGCTTTCTTT CASSFDPDTEAFF
TRBD2 TRBJ2-3 TRBV5-1 few TGCGCCAGCACCCAGCTGACTAGCGGACTGGGCACAGATACGCAGTATTTT CASTQLTSGLGTDTQYF
. TRBJ1-5 TRBV7-9 few TGTGCCAGCAGCTTATCAGAGGCTCAGCCCCAGCATTTT CASSLSEAQPQHF
TRBD2 TRBJ2-2 TRBV7-2 . TGTGCCAGCAGCCCCGGCGGGAGCGGCACCGGGGAGCTGTTTTTT CASSPGGSGTGELFF
TRBD1 TRBJ2-5 TRBV7-9 . TGTGCCAGCAGAGAAAACCGGGACAGCGTGCACTTC CASRENRDSVHF
. TRBJ2-1 TRBV6-1 few TGTGCCTTGAGCTCCTACAATGAGCAGTTCTTC CALSSYNEQFF
. TRBJ1-4 TRBV9 few TGTGCCAGCAGCAACCGGGACGGCGATGAAAAACTGTTTTTT CASSNRDGDEKLFF
TRBD2 TRBJ2-3 TRBV20-1 few TGCAGTGCTATCGGGACTAGCGGGGCAATAACAGATACGCAGTATTTT CSAIGTSGAITDTQYF
TRBD1 TRBJ1-3 TRBV11-2 . TGTGCCAGCAGCTTAGGCGGAGGAGGACAGGGGGTTTACTATGGAAACACCATATATTTT CASSLGGGGQGVYYGNTIYF
TRBD2 TRBJ2-3 TRBV29-1 few TGCAGCGGTGGGACTAGCGGGTTCACAGATACGCAGTATTTT CSGGTSGFTDTQYF
. TRBJ2-1 TRBV12-3/TRBV12-4 few TGTGCCACCTCTCGGGCCGCCGACGTTCGGACCTACAATGAGCAGTTCTTC CATSRAADVRTYNEQFF
. TRBJ2-3 TRBV7-2 . TGTGCCAGCAGCTTACCCATAACTTCCTTCACAGATACGCAGTTTTTT CASSLPITSFTDTQFF
TRBD2 TRBJ2-5 TRBV24-1 . TGTGCCACCAGTGTAGCGGGTACAGAGACCCAGTACTTC CATSVAGTETQYF
TRBD2 TRBJ2-3 TRBV6-1 few TGTGCCAGCAGTGTTCCTAGCGGAGTTAGCACAGATACGCAGTATTTT CASSVPSGVSTDTQYF
. TRBJ1-3 TRBV2 . TGTGCCAGCAGTGAACGGGGAAACACCATATATTTT CASSERGNTIYF
. TRBJ2-3 TRBV20-1 . TGCAGTGGTTTTGCGGGCCTAGGCACAGATACGCAGTATTTT CSGFAGLGTDTQYF
. TRBJ1-1 TRBV6-1 . TGTGCCAGCAGTGAGAGGGTTGCGTTGACTGAAGCTTTCTTT CASSERVALTEAFF
. TRBJ2-1 TRBV7-7 many TGTGCCAGCAGCGAACTACAGGATTACAATGAGCAGTTCTTC CASSELQDYNEQFF
. TRBJ1-3 TRBV20-1 . TGCAGTGCTAGAGATGGGGGCACCATATATTTT CSARDGGTIYF
TRBD2 TRBJ2-1 TRBV20-1 many TGCAGTGCTAGAGAGTTTAGCGGGAGGGCCACCTACAATGAGCAGTTCTTC CSAREFSGRATYNEQFF
TRBD1 TRBJ2-2 TRBV20-1 . TGCAGTGCGAAGGGACAGCGGAACACCGGGGAGCTGTTTTTT CSAKGQRNTGELFF
TRBD2 TRBJ2-2 TRBV5-1 many TGCGCCAGCAGCTTAGCGGGAGGGCCGAGTGTGGAGCTGTTTTTT CASSLAGGPSVELFF
. TRBJ1-1 TRBV29-1 few TGCAGCGTTGCCCCCCGGTTGAACACTGAAGCTTTCTTT CSVAPRLNTEAFF
. TRBJ1-5 TRBV12-3/TRBV12-4 many TGTGCCAGCAGTTTTAGTCGGGACAATCAGCCCCAGCATTTT CASSFSRDNQPQHF
TRBD1 TRBJ2-1 TRBV29-1 many TGCAGCGTTGAATCCCGCCGACAGGGAATCGTCAATGAGCAGTTCTTC CSVESRRQGIVNEQFF
TRBD2 TRBJ2-2 TRBV20-1 few TGCAGTGCTAGAGTCCCTAGCGGGAGAACCAACACCGGGGAGCTGTTTTTT CSARVPSGRTNTGELFF
TRBD2 TRBJ2-3 TRBV20-1 few TGCAGTGTTAGGACGCTAGCGGGAGTGCCAGATACGCAGTATTTT CSVRTLAGVPDTQYF
. TRBJ1-1 TRBV5-1 few TGCGCCAGCAGCTTGGCCGGGTCCAGCTATCTGAACACTGAAGCTTTCTTT CASSLAGSSYLNTEAFF
. TRBJ2-7 TRBV5-6 few TGTGCCAGCAGCTTGGTGGAGAGCTACGAGCAGTACTTC CASSLVESYEQYF
. TRBJ1-2 TRBV10-1 few TGCGCCAGCGGCTATGGGCGAAACTATGGCTACACCTTC CASGYGRNYGYTF
TRBD2 TRBJ2-1 TRBV20-1 few TGCAGTGCTAGTCGCTCCGCTAGCGGGAGATACAATGAGCAGTTCTTC CSASRSASGRYNEQFF
. TRBJ2-2 TRBV12-3/TRBV12-4 few TGTGCCAGCAGTATGTTCAGTACCGGGGAGCTGTTTTTT CASSMFSTGELFF
TRBD2 TRBJ2-5 TRBV4-2 few TGTGCCAGCAGCCAAGTGGGACTAGCGGGGGTGCAGGAGACCCAGTACTTC CASSQVGLAGVQETQYF
. TRBJ1-2 TRBV18 . TGTGCCAGCTCGACCACCTACGGAGACTATGGCTACACCTTC CASSTTYGDYGYTF
TRBD1 TRBJ2-2 TRBV27 . TGTGCCAGCAGCCCCCTTTCCGACAGGGTTGCCGGGGAGCTGTTTTTT CASSPLSDRVAGELFF